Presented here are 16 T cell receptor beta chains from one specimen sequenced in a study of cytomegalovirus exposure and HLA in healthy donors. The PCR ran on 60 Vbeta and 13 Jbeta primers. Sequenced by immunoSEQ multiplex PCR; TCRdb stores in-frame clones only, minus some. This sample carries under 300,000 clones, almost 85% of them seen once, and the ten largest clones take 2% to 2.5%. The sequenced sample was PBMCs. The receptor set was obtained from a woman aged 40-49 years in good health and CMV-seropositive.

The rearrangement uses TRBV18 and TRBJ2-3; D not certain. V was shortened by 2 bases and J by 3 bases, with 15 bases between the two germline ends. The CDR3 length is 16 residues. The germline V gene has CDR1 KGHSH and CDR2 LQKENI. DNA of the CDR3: TGTGCCAGCTCACCAGGTCCGGTAGGCAGGACAGATACGCAGTATTTT. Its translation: CASSPGPVGRTDTQYF.

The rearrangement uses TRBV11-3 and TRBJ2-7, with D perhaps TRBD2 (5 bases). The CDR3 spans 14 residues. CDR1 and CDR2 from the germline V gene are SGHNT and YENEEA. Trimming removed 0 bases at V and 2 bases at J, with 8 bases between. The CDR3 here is CASSLESGTYEQYF. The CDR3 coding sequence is TGTGCCAGCAGCTTAGAGTCGGGGACCTACGAGCAGTACTTC.

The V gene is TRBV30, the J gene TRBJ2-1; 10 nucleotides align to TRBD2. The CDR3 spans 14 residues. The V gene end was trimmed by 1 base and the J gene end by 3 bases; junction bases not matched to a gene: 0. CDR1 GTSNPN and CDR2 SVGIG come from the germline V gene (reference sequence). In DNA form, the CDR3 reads TGTGCCTGGAGTGGGACTAGCGGCTACAATGAGCAGTTCTTC. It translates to CAWSGTSGYNEQFF.

The CDR3 spells CAWSGQSYGYTF. DNA for the CDR3: TGTGCCTGGAGTGGACAGTCCTATGGCTACACCTTC. The chain has TRBV30 and TRBJ1-2; D is possibly TRBD1 (5 bases). V lost 1 base and J lost 4, with 7 bases in between. CDR1 is GTSNPN and CDR2 is SVGIG in the germline V gene (reference sequence). CDR3 length equals 12 residues.

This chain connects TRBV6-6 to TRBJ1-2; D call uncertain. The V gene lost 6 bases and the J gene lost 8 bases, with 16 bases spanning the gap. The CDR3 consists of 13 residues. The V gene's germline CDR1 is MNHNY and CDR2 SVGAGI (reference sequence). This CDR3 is CASSLPTERGYTF. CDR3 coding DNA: TGTGCCAGCAGCCTCCCAACAGAGCGGGGCTACACCTTC.

Here the CDR3 reads CASSGGGLKEQYF. The DNA of the CDR3 is TGTGCCAGCAGCGGGGGAGGGTTAAAAGAGCAGTACTTC. The chain combines TRBV9 with TRBJ2-7; 7 positions match TRBD2. The trim removed 3 bases at V and 7 bases at J, leaving 7 bases unmatched. The CDR3 runs to 13 residues. In germline, CDR1 is SGDLS, CDR2 YYNGEE. Complete variable domain (other parts from reference TRBV9 and TRBJ2-7): DSGVTQTPKHLITATGQRVTLRCSPRSGDLSVYWYQQSLDQGLQFLIQYYNGEERAKGNILERFSAQQFPDLHSELNLSSLELGDSALYFCASSGGGLKEQYFGPGTRLTVT.

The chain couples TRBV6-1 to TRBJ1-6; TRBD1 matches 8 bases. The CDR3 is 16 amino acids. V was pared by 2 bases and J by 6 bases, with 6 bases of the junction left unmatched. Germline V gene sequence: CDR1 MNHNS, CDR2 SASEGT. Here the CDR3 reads CASSETWDRSNSPLHF. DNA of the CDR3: TGTGCCAGCAGTGAAACCTGGGACAGGAGTAATTCACCCCTCCACTTT.

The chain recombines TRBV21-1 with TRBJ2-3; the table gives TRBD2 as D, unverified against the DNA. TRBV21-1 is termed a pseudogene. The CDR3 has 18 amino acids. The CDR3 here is CASSKALFERPSTDTQYF. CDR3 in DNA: TGTGCCAGCAGCAAAGCGCTTTTCGAGCGGCCTAGCACAGATACGCAGTATTTT.

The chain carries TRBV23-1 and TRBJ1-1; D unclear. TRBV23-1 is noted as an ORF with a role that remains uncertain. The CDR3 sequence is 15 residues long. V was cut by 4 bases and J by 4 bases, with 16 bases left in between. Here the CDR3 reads CASSLKGREGTEAFF. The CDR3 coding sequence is TGCGCCAGCAGTCTGAAAGGTCGGGAAGGCACTGAAGCTTTCTTT.

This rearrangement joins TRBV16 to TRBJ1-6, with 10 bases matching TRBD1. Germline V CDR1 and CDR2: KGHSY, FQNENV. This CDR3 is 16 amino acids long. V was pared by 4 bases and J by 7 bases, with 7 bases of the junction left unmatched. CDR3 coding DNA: TGTGCCAGCAGCCTCCAGGGACAGGGGTCAAATTCACCCCTCCACTTT. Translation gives CASSLQGQGSNSPLHF.

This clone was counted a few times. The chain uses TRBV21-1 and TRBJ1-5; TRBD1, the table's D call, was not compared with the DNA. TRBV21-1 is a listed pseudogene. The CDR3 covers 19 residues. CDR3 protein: CASSKDDWTGGAGDQPQHF. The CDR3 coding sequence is TGTGCCAGCAGCAAAGATGATTGGACAGGGGGCGCTGGTGATCAGCCCCAGCATTTT.

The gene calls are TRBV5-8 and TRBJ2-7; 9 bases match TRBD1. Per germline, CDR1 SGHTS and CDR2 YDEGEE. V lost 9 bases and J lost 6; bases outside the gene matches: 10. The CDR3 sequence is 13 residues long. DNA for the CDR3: TGTGCCACGCCGGGACAGGGATCGACCGAGCAGTACTTC. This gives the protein CATPGQGSTEQYF.

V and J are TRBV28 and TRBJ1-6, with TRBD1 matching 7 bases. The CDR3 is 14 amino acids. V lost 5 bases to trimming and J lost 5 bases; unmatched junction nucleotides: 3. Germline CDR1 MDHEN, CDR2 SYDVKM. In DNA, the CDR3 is TGTGCCAGCAGTGGACAGGAGGATAATTCACCCCTCCACTTT. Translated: CASSGQEDNSPLHF.

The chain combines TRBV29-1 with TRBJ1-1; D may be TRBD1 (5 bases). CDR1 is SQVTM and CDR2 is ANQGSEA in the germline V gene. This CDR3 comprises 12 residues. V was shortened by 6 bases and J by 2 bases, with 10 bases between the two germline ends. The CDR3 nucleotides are TGCAGCGTAGCCAGGGTTAACACTGAAGCTTTCTTT. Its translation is CSVARVNTEAFF.

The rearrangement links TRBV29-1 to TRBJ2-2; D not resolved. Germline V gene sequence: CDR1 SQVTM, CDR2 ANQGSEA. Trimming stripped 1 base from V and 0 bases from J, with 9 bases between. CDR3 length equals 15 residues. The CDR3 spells CSVEVALPNTGELFF. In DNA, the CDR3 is TGCAGCGTTGAAGTGGCCCTGCCGAACACCGGGGAGCTGTTTTTT.

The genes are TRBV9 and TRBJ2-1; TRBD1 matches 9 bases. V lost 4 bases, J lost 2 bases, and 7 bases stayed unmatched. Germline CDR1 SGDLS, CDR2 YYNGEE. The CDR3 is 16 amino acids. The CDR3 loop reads CASSPIWDRAYNEQFF. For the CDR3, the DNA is TGTGCCAGCAGCCCGATCTGGGACAGGGCCTACAATGAGCAGTTCTTC.